A single T cell receptor beta chain is shown here with its context. Its binding antigen is unknown. Base qualities are not at hand, and no much larger clone is one base apart. TCRbeta CDR3 regions were amplified from genomic DNA using the immunoSEQ Assay, a bias-controlled multiplex PCR. Per the authors' processing: The number of nucleated cells in each sample was estimated from the amplification of reference gene primers within the assay. To quantify the absolute abundance of each unique TCRbeta CDR3 rearrangement, sequence reads were collapsed and filtered. For each sample, productive Simpson clonality was calculated as the square root of Simpson's diversity index over productive rearrangements. TCRdb mirrors the immuneACCESS table, restricted to in-frame sequences. Some clones are absent from its copies; in checked studies, under half trace to an unresolved V gene, and the reason for the others is unknown. From that table come the V and J calls and clone size; the DNA was used to work out D and trimming. In this sample the table shows about 74,000 clones, 90% of which occur a single time. The top ten constitute just over 9% of the sample.

This specimen belongs to a study of blood T cell repertoires in COVID-19 (dated by TCRdb to between 2020 and 2021). About the full investigation: Samples covering the acute and convalescent phases of COVID-19 were provided by collaborators in the United States, Italy and Spain. Samples came from the ongoing ImmuneRACE study (first 160 participants) plus 1,254 subjects from 6 global collaborators. The repertoires were made available in a free public database intended to serve as a resource for research on the immune response to SARS-CoV-2. Where available, HLA class I and class II types were obtained from metadata supplied by the sample provider rather than from assay-based typing. A de-identified subject ID, COVID-19 status, age in years and sex were almost always included in the sample metadata. The dataset comprised deeply sampled blood TCRbeta repertoires from subjects exposed to, actively infected with, or recovered from COVID-19. The prospective study material was composed of cDNA or gDNA derived from T cells, B-cell-depleted T cells, or PBMCs.

Whole blood was collected in K2EDTA tubes by collaborating institutions according to the institutions' own protocols. For TCRbeta analysis, collaborators shipped samples as frozen whole blood, isolated PBMCs, or DNA extracted from either of those sample types. Results and caveats for the whole study, not just this receptor: The quantity of clinical and demographic metadata differed by source and by participant and was supplied without curation.

The TCR sequence derives from a human donor in a cohort sampled during active COVID-19. Sequencing input: peripheral blood.

The CDR3 is CASTQGHKNYEQYF. The bases are TGTGCCAGCACCCAGGGACATAAGAACTACGAGCAGTACTTC. Recombination connected TRBV7-9 to TRBJ2-7, with a tentative D gene TRBD1 over 6 matching bases. The junction carries 16 bases between V and J, which are trimmed by 7 bases and 3 bases respectively. Taken from the germline V gene (reference sequence), the CDR1 and CDR2 loops are SEHNR and FQNEAQ. Inclusive of the bounding cysteine and phenylalanine, the CDR3 is 14 residues long. Only CDR3 DNA remains: 42 bases, in frame from the first base.